The 20 T cell receptor beta chains below all came from one sample that was sequenced in a study of blood T cell repertoires in COVID-19. The assay was immunoSEQ multiplex PCR, and TCRdb's table has in-frame clones only and misses some. The table records roughly 100,000 clones, about 80% of them present only once. Sequencing was done on a sample of peripheral blood. The origin of the receptors is a human donor in a cohort sampled during active COVID-19.

This clone was detected once. This chain joins TRBV5-4 and TRBJ2-7; D is unresolved. From germline, CDR1 is SGHNT and CDR2 YYREEE (reference sequence). The CDR3 consists of 14 residues. V gave up 1 base and J gave up 4 bases, with 12 bases separating them. The CDR3 nucleotides are TGTGCCAGCAGCTTGAGGCTGGGCACATACGAGCAGTACTTC. Its translation: CASSLRLGTYEQYF.

The V gene is TRBV2, the J gene TRBJ1-5, with 7 positions matching TRBD1. CDR1 SNHLY and CDR2 FYNNEI come from the germline V gene. This CDR3 is built from 15 residues. V lost 3 bases and J lost 5; bases outside the gene matches: 7. The CDR3 nucleotides read TGTGCCAGCAGTGACCGGACAGGCCGCGATCAGCCCCAGCATTTT. Translated, it gives CASSDRTGRDQPQHF. Full variable domain (outside the CDR3, taken from reference TRBV2 and TRBJ1-5): EPEVTQTPSHQVTQMGQEVILRCVPISNHLYFYWYRQILGQKVEFLVSFYNNEISEKSEIFDDQFSVERPDGSNFTLKIRSTKLEDSAMYFCASSDRTGRDQPQHFGDGTRLSIL.

This chain connects TRBV2 to TRBJ1-6; D is unresolved. V was clipped by 3 bases and J by 3 bases, with 9 bases between them. The CDR3 runs 15 residues. Germline V gene data show CDR1 as SNHLY and CDR2 as FYNNEI. In DNA, the CDR3 is TGTGCCAGCAGTGACAGGCCCTACTATAATTCACCCCTCCACTTT. It encodes CASSDRPYYNSPLHF.

This clone was observed once. The DNA for the CDR3 is TGTGCCAGCAGCTTAGTTCTCGGGGGGAACTATGGCTACACCTTC. Protein product: CASSLVLGGNYGYTF. The V and J genes are TRBV7-9 and TRBJ1-2; D is perhaps TRBD1 (5 bases). Germline CDR1 and CDR2: SEHNR and FQNEAQ (reference sequence). This CDR3 has 15 amino acids. Trimming removed 1 base from V and 2 bases from J, with 11 bases in between.

The genes are TRBV6-5 and TRBJ1-3; unclear D gene. V lost 0 bases to trimming and J lost 0 bases, with 9 bases between them. The CDR3 sequence is 16 residues long. Per germline, CDR1 MNHEY and CDR2 SVGAGI. The CDR3 sequence is CASSYSAAASGNTIYF. In nucleotides, the CDR3 is TGTGCCAGCAGTTACTCTGCGGCCGCCTCTGGAAACACCATATATTTT.

The chain carries TRBV24-1 and TRBJ1-5; D is unresolved. Trimming removed 2 bases from V and 6 bases from J, with 13 bases in between. Germline values: CDR1 KGHDR, CDR2 SFDVKD. CDR3 length equals 15 residues. The CDR3 reads CATSDSGLAGQPQHF. CDR3 DNA: TGTGCCACCAGTGATTCCGGGTTGGCGGGTCAGCCCCAGCATTTT.

This clone was found once. V is TRBV19 and J is TRBJ2-5; D perhaps matches TRBD1 (6 bases). Germline V gene lookup returns CDR1 LNHDA and CDR2 SQIVND (reference sequence). The CDR3 has 15 residues. With 7 bases removed from V and 3 bases from J, the gap between germline ends came to 18 bases. CDR3: CASTSTRAGEETQYF. As DNA, the CDR3 is TGTGCCAGTACCTCCACCCGGGCAGGGGAAGAGACCCAGTACTTC.

J is TRBJ1-2 and V is TRBV6-5; TRBD1 might be the D (6 bases). Trimming removed 6 bases at V and 4 bases at J, with 12 bases between. The CDR3 is made up of 13 amino acids. Germline V gene sequence: CDR1 MNHEY, CDR2 SVGAGI. The DNA for the CDR3 is TGTGCCAGCAGACACGACAGGCCCTATGGCTACACCTTC. The encoded protein is CASRHDRPYGYTF.

The CDR3, as DNA: TGTGCCAGCAGCGGAGGACTAGCGGGGTCCACCGGGGAGCTGTTTTTT. It is translated as CASSGGLAGSTGELFF. The chain carries TRBV7-3 and TRBJ2-2; 12 bases map to TRBD2. This CDR3 has 16 residues. Germline CDR1 SGHTA, CDR2 FQGTGA. V lost 5 bases to trimming and J lost 4 bases; unmatched junction nucleotides: 5.

This chain uses TRBV9 with TRBJ2-4; TRBD2 agrees at 12 bases. Trimming took 5 bases from V and 0 from J; bases not matched to a gene: 18. The germline V gene has CDR1 SGDLS and CDR2 YYNGEE. The CDR3 has 21 amino acids. CDR3 coding DNA: TGTGCCAGCAGATTGGGACTTCTAGCGGGGGGGCTCAGATTAGCCAAAAACATTCAGTACTTC. Amino acids: CASRLGLLAGGLRLAKNIQYF.

The chain has TRBV5-8 and TRBJ2-3; 8 bases are a match to TRBD2. The CDR3 sequence is 16 residues long. The germline V gene encodes CDR1 SGHTS and CDR2 YDEGEE. V lost 1 base to trimming and J lost 2 bases; unmatched junction nucleotides: 6. The CDR3 DNA reads as TGTGCCAGCAGCTTGCTATCCGGGGGGGTCACAGATACGCAGTATTTT. This gives the protein CASSLLSGGVTDTQYF.

The chain has TRBV4-2 and TRBJ2-1, with 7 bases that match TRBD1. The germline V gene encodes CDR1 LGHNA and CDR2 YNFKEQ. The junction had 6 bases not matched to a gene; V was cut back by 1 base and J by 9 bases. The CDR3 has 14 residues. CDR3 region: CASSQGQGASEQFF. The CDR3 bases are TGTGCCAGCAGCCAAGGACAGGGCGCAAGTGAGCAGTTCTTC.

This rearrangement joins TRBV5-4 to TRBJ1-4; 8 bases line up with TRBD1. With 7 bases clipped from V and 0 bases from J, the junction kept 5 bases outside the gene matches. The CDR3 sequence is 15 residues long. Germline CDR1 reads SGHNT; CDR2 reads YYREEE (reference sequence). CDR3 loop: CASGTGQATNEKLFF. CDR3 in DNA: TGTGCCAGCGGAACGGGACAGGCAACTAATGAAAAACTGTTTTTT.

The chain is built from TRBV3-1 (or the pseudogene TRBV3-2) and TRBJ1-1; 7 bases line up with TRBD1. The CDR3 sequence is 16 residues long. V shed 3 bases and J 2 bases; nucleotides not matched to a gene: 9. Germline-derived CDR1 and CDR2 are LGHDT and YNNKEL (reference sequence). DNA for the CDR3: TGTGCCAGCAGCCAGGGAGACAGGGCGATTAACACTGAAGCTTTCTTT. The encoded protein is CASSQGDRAINTEAFF.

J is TRBJ2-5 and V is TRBV3-1 (or the pseudogene TRBV3-2), with TRBD2 as a possible D gene (5 bases). Germline V gene lookup returns CDR1 LGHDT and CDR2 YNNKEL (reference sequence). Trimming pared 1 base from V and 5 bases from J, leaving 17 bases between. The CDR3 sequence is 16 residues long. The CDR3 is CASSQAVGLAMETQYF. The CDR3 region has the DNA TGTGCCAGCAGCCAAGCGGTTGGCCTAGCTATGGAGACCCAGTACTTC.

The CDR3 loop is CASSSRTGRPGANVLTF. The CDR3 DNA is TGTGCCAGCAGCTCAAGGACAGGGCGGCCTGGGGCCAACGTCCTGACTTTC. The chain has TRBV11-2 and TRBJ2-6; 8 bases fit TRBD1. Per germline, CDR1 SGHAT and CDR2 FQNNGV. With V trimmed by 4 bases and J by 2 bases, 7 bases remained unmatched. This CDR3 region has 17 residues.

The CDR3 reads CASSQDPGTGGSETQYF. In DNA form, the CDR3 reads TGTGCCAGCAGCCAAGATCCGGGGACAGGGGGCAGCGAGACCCAGTACTTC. This chain joins TRBV4-2 and TRBJ2-5, with 12 bases fitting TRBD1. V dropped 0 bases and J dropped 5; count of bases not matched to a gene: 7. Germline CDR1 LGHNA, CDR2 YNFKEQ. The CDR3 is made up of 17 amino acids.

This clone occurred once. CDR3 nucleotides: TGTGCCAGCAGCTCTTGGACCAGGGGTGACTATGGCTACACCTTC. Its translation is CASSSWTRGDYGYTF. The chain recombines TRBV7-2 with TRBJ1-2; D may be TRBD1 (6 bases). This CDR3 region has 15 residues. Germline assignment: CDR1 SGHTA and CDR2 FQGNSA. V lost 4 bases and J lost 3, with 15 bases in between. Full variable domain (remainder filled in from reference TRBV7-2 and TRBJ1-2): GAGVSQSPSNKVTEKGKDVELRCDPISGHTALYWYRQSLGQGLEFLIYFQGNSAPDKSGLPSDRFSAERTGGSVSTLTIQRTQQEDSAVYLCASSSWTRGDYGYTFGSGTRLTVV.

The gene calls are TRBV4-2 and TRBJ1-1; 7 bases match TRBD1. CDR1 is LGHNA, CDR2 YNFKEQ, per germline. This CDR3 has 15 amino acids. V was clipped by 4 bases and J by 1 base; unmatched bases: 6. The CDR3 spells CASSPWDSRNTEAFF. For the CDR3, the DNA is TGTGCCAGCAGCCCTTGGGACAGTCGGAACACTGAAGCTTTCTTT.

V usage is TRBV5-1 and J usage is TRBJ1-1, with 9 bases lining up with TRBD1. Germline assignment: CDR1 SGHRS and CDR2 YFSETQ. V lost 3 bases, J lost 7 bases, and 4 bases stayed unmatched. The CDR3 has 13 residues. CDR3 loop: CASSYRQGGEAFF. Written as DNA, the CDR3 is TGCGCCAGCAGCTACCGACAGGGGGGTGAAGCTTTCTTT.